These 30 T cell receptor beta chains originate from one sample sequenced in a study of T cells in women clearing cervical HPV infection. Method: immunoSEQ multiplex PCR; TCRdb's copy keeps in-frame clones and lacks some. Listed are about 28,000 clones; roughly 15% falls within the top ten. The specimen was blood buffy coat. The receptor source for this set is a woman between 18 and 75 years old with a cervical HPV16 infection that either progressed to CIN3+ or cleared (not recorded which).

The CDR3 here is CASSRDRGSFYNEQFF. The covered CDR3 bases are TGTGCCAGCAGCCGGGACAGGGGCTCTTTCTACAATGAG. The chain links TRBV6-4 to TRBJ2-1; 10 bases are shared with TRBD1. The read falls 3 residues short of the CDR3 end, and the missing part is taken from the germline J gene. V lost 6 bases to trimming and J lost 3 bases; unmatched junction nucleotides: 8. Germline CDR1 MRHNA, CDR2 SNTAGT. This CDR3 has 16 amino acids.

Concerning this clone itself: The CDR3 goes on 3 residues after the read ends, and that part is filled in from the germline J gene. V and J are TRBV7-9 and TRBJ2-1, with 7 bases that match TRBD2. Germline assignment: CDR1 SEHNR and CDR2 FQNEAQ (reference sequence). With 6 bases clipped from V and 8 bases from J, the junction kept 4 bases outside the gene matches. The CDR3 has 12 residues. CDR3 DNA (partial): TGTGCCAGCAGACGGGACTATCATGAG. Protein product: CASRRDYHE. The full CDR3 protein is CASRRDYHEQFF.

As concerns this clone: The read ends 3 residues early relative to the CDR3; the germline J gene fills the gap. The chain carries TRBV23-1 and TRBJ1-1; D is perhaps TRBD1 (6 bases). TRBV23-1 counts as an open reading frame of uncertain function. The CDR3 has 11 residues. CDR3 amino acids: CASSHRDKAFF. The CDR3 bases that were read are TGCGCCAGCAGTCACAGGGACAAG.

Concerning this clone: The CDR3 goes on 3 residues after the read ends, and that part is filled in from the germline J gene. The chain couples TRBV11-2 to TRBJ2-5, with 9 bases aligning to TRBD2. The CDR3 length is 15 residues. Germline V CDR1 and CDR2: SGHAT, FQNNGV. Losses at the gene ends were 1 base for V and 3 bases for J; bases not matched to a gene: 3. The CDR3 is CASSLVLAGKETQYF. The CDR3 DNA, read in part, is TGTGCCAGCAGCTTAGTCCTAGCGGGGAAAGAGACC.

This CDR3 reads CASSDPTYSYNEQFF. The part of the CDR3 DNA that was read is TGTGCCAGCAGTGACCCGACTTACTCCTACAATGAG. The chain employs TRBV6-4 and TRBJ2-1; D is unresolved. The CDR3 is cut off 3 residues early in the read; its end comes from the germline J gene. Germline CDR1 reads MRHNA; CDR2 reads SNTAGT. V was trimmed by 2 bases and J by 0 bases, leaving 8 bases between them. This CDR3 comprises 15 residues.

Comments on this clone: The read ends 3 residues early relative to the CDR3; the germline J gene fills the gap. This chain connects TRBV2 to TRBJ2-3, with D perhaps TRBD1 (5 bases). The CDR3 is made up of 15 amino acids. Germline assignment: CDR1 SNHLY and CDR2 FYNNEI. The sequenced part of the CDR3 DNA is TGTGCCAGCAGTGAAGGGGGCGCAAGCAATCAGCCG. Its protein product is CASSEGGASNQP. The entire CDR3 is CASSEGGASNQPQYF. Drawing the rest from reference TRBV2 and TRBJ2-3, the complete variable domain is EPEVTQTPSHQVTQMGQEVILRCVPISNHLYFYWYRQILGQKVEFLVSFYNNEISEKSEIFDDQFSVERPDGSNFTLKIRSTKLEDSAMYFCASSEGGASNQPQYFGPGTRLTVL.

Notes on this clone: The sequenced fragment ends 3 residues before the CDR3 boundary, so the rest is inferred from the germline J gene. The chain links TRBV30 to TRBJ2-1; possible D gene TRBD2, 5 bases. Germline V gene lookup returns CDR1 GTSNPN and CDR2 SVGIG (reference sequence). The CDR3 has 13 amino acids. Trimming took off 5 bases at V and 2 bases at J, with 10 bases between the two ends. The CDR3 is CAWSSFAYNEQFF. Incomplete CDR3 DNA: TGTGCCTGGTCTAGCTTTGCCTACAATGAG. Drawing the rest from reference TRBV30 and TRBJ2-1, the complete variable domain is SQTIHQWPATLVQPVGSPLSLECTVEGTSNPNLYWYRQAAGRGLQLLFYSVGIGQISSEVPQNLSASRPQDRQFILSSKKLLLSDSGFYLCAWSSFAYNEQFFGPGTRLTVL.

Regarding this clone: The read halts 3 residues ahead of the CDR3 end, with the missing end drawn from the germline J gene. J is TRBJ1-2 and V is TRBV20-1, with 9 bases identical to TRBD1. The CDR3 loop spans 12 amino acids. V lost 5 bases to trimming and J lost 4 bases; unmatched junction nucleotides: 2. Germline V gene lookup returns CDR1 DFQATT and CDR2 SNEGSKA (reference sequence). CDR3 DNA (partial): TGCAGTGCTGGGACAGGGACCTATGGC. This gives the protein CSAGTGTYG. The complete CDR3 sequence is CSAGTGTYGYTF.

With regard to this clone: With the read ending 3 residues before the CDR3 end, the germline J gene is used to fill in that end. The gene calls are TRBV19 and TRBJ1-4, with a tentative D call TRBD1 (5 bases). Per the germline V gene, CDR1 is LNHDA and CDR2 is SQIVND (reference sequence). The CDR3 totals 16 residues. The chain's CDR3 is CASTNSGGRTNSPLFF. The CDR3 DNA, read in part, is TGTGCCAGTACCAATAGCGGGGGACGGACTAATTCACCA.

With respect to this clone: The read gets to within 3 residues of the CDR3 end, and the germline J gene fills in the rest. The rearrangement links TRBV20-1 to TRBJ1-2; possible D gene TRBD1, 5 bases. The CDR3 length is 13 residues. Per germline, CDR1 DFQATT and CDR2 SNEGSKA (reference sequence). V was pared by 0 bases and J by 5 bases, with 10 bases between. Here the CDR3 reads CSARDLDSYGYTF. CDR3 DNA, as far as it was read: TGCAGTGCTAGAGATCTCGACAGTTATGGC.

In terms of frequency, this clone is medium-sized. With the read ending 3 residues before the CDR3 end, the germline J gene is used to fill in that end. The V and J genes are TRBV7-8 and TRBJ2-3; 11 bases agree with TRBD2. Germline V gene sequence: CDR1 SGHVS, CDR2 FQNEAQ. Germline trimming cut 1 base from V and 6 bases from J; bases unmatched to any gene: 0. CDR3 length: 14 residues. CDR3 sequence: CASSLGTSGDTQYF. The sequenced part of the CDR3 DNA is TGTGCCAGCAGCTTAGGGACTAGCGGGGATACG.

Concerning this clone itself: From the germline J gene comes the end of the CDR3, since the read stops 3 residues before it. The chain recombines TRBV19 with TRBJ2-4; D remains unclear. The CDR3 contains 11 residues. Germline V lookup: CDR1 LNHDA, CDR2 SQIVND (reference sequence). CDR3 DNA (partial): TGTGCCAGTAGTATCTCCTATGGT. Its protein is CASSISYG. The whole CDR3 reads CASSISYGQYF.

As to this clone: The read ends 3 residues shy of where the CDR3 ends; the end is completed using the germline J gene. The chain recombines TRBV14 with TRBJ2-3; D is undetermined. V lost 1 base to trimming and J lost 3 bases, with 8 bases between them. The CDR3 covers 14 residues. The V gene's germline CDR1 is SGHDN and CDR2 FVKESK. The CDR3 loop reads CASSQAQETDTQYF. CDR3 DNA, as far as it was read: TGTGCCAGCAGCCAAGCCCAGGAAACAGATACG.

A note on this clone: The sequenced fragment ends 3 residues before the CDR3 boundary, so the rest is inferred from the germline J gene. This chain links TRBV20-1 with TRBJ2-4; 11 nucleotides align to TRBD1. This CDR3 has 13 residues. Looked up from germline, CDR1 is DFQATT and CDR2 is SNEGSKA (reference sequence). The chain's CDR3 is CSAGQGANYGQYF. The covered CDR3 bases are TGCAGTGCTGGACAGGGGGCAAACTATGGT.

Concerning this clone: Coverage ceases 3 residues before the CDR3 finishes, and the germline J gene fills in the end. V usage is TRBV7-3 and J usage is TRBJ2-2; the D gene is possibly TRBD1 (5 bases). The CDR3 sequence is 15 residues long. Looked up from germline, CDR1 is SGHTA and CDR2 is FQGTGA. Partial CDR3 DNA: TGTGCCAGCAGCTTACTTGGGGCCCAGCATTCACCG. Amino acids: CASSLLGAQHSP. The CDR3 in full is CASSLLGAQHSPLFF.

Note on this clone: The read terminates 3 residues before the CDR3 end, so the remaining end is supplied by the germline J gene. The chain carries TRBV20-1 and TRBJ2-5, with TRBD2 matching over 11 bases. The CDR3 runs 18 residues. After removal of 2 bases from V and 4 bases from J, the junction contained 15 bases not matched to a gene. Germline assignment: CDR1 DFQATT and CDR2 SNEGSKA (reference sequence). The sequenced part of the CDR3 DNA is TGCAGTGCTAGAAAATTAGCGGGGGGGCCAACGGCGGCAGAGACC. It translates to CSARKLAGGPTAAET. The whole CDR3 protein reads CSARKLAGGPTAAETQYF.

On this clone: The sequenced fragment ends 3 residues before the CDR3 boundary, so the rest is inferred from the germline J gene. The chain is built from TRBV28 and TRBJ2-7, with 10 bases identical to TRBD1. Germline V lookup: CDR1 MDHEN, CDR2 SYDVKM. This CDR3 region has 13 residues. Trimming removed 10 bases from V and 4 bases from J; junction bases left unmatched: 7. CDR3 amino acids: CATLTGGPYEQYF. The sequenced CDR3 bases are TGTGCCACCCTGACAGGGGGCCCGTACGAG.

The DNA read from the CDR3 is TGTGCCTGGAGCCTAGAGGAGGGGTTACGTAATTCACCC. This translates into CAWSLEEGLRNSP. The full CDR3 protein is CAWSLEEGLRNSPLHF. The V call is TRBV30, the J call TRBJ1-6; D is perhaps TRBD1 (5 bases). The CDR3 is cut off 3 residues early in the read; its end comes from the germline J gene. This CDR3 spans 16 amino acids. Germline CDR1 and CDR2: GTSNPN and SVGIG (reference sequence). Trimming removed 3 bases at V and 6 bases at J, with 18 bases between. Variable domain in full (rest from reference TRBV30 and TRBJ1-6): SQTIHQWPATLVQPVGSPLSLECTVEGTSNPNLYWYRQAAGRGLQLLFYSVGIGQISSEVPQNLSASRPQDRQFILSSKKLLLSDSGFYLCAWSLEEGLRNSPLHFGNGTRLTVT.

Regarding this clone: The sequenced fragment ends 3 residues before the CDR3 boundary, so the rest is inferred from the germline J gene. This chain joins TRBV11-3 and TRBJ2-5; 8 bases map to TRBD2. Germline V CDR1 and CDR2: SGHNT, YENEEA. CDR3 size: 14 residues. V lost 3 bases to trimming and J lost 4 bases; unmatched junction nucleotides: 4. This CDR3 is CASSLRTSLETQYF. CDR3 DNA, as far as it was read: TGTGCCAGCAGCTTGCGGACTAGCCTAGAGACC.

Concerning this clone itself: The read is 3 residues too short to cover the CDR3 end, so that end is filled in from the germline J gene. The genes are TRBV11-2 and TRBJ2-3; 7 bases agree with TRBD2. The CDR3 length is 15 residues. Looked up from germline, CDR1 is SGHAT and CDR2 is FQNNGV. J gave up 2 bases and V 6 bases, and 8 bases lay outside the gene matches. Partial CDR3 DNA: TGTGCCAGCAGGCCGACTAGCCGGAACACAGATACG. This gives the protein CASRPTSRNTDT. The CDR3, in full, reads CASRPTSRNTDTQYF.

On this clone: The read halts 3 residues ahead of the CDR3 end, with the missing end drawn from the germline J gene. The chain is built from TRBV19 and TRBJ1-2; D is unclear. V lost 0 bases and J 0 bases, leaving 8 bases between the germline ends. The CDR3 has 15 residues. CDR1 and CDR2 from the germline V gene are LNHDA and SQIVND (reference sequence). The CDR3 reads CASSIDTATNYGYTF. Incomplete CDR3 DNA: TGTGCCAGTAGTATAGATACAGCTACTAACTATGGC.

In regard to this clone: The read is 3 residues too short to cover the CDR3 end, so that end is filled in from the germline J gene. The chain combines TRBV29-1 with TRBJ2-2; D not resolved. Germline V lookup: CDR1 SQVTM, CDR2 ANQGSEA. The CDR3 is 12 residues long. V was shortened by 3 bases and J by 8 bases, with 10 bases between the two germline ends. CDR3 protein: CSVDPYEGELFF. The CDR3 bases that were read are TGCAGCGTTGATCCCTATGAAGGGGAG.

Regarding this clone: The read finishes 3 residues shy of the CDR3 end, and the germline J gene is used to complete it. V and J are TRBV10-3 and TRBJ2-5; 7 nucleotides agree with TRBD2. The trim removed 3 bases at V and 6 bases at J, leaving 16 bases unmatched. Germline-derived CDR1 and CDR2 are ENHRY and SYGVKD. The CDR3 is 17 residues long. The CDR3 sequence is CAISDPVQAGAGKTQYF. The sequenced part of the CDR3 DNA is TGTGCCATCAGTGACCCCGTCCAGGCGGGAGCGGGAAAGACC.

As for this clone: The CDR3 extends 3 residues past the end of the read, so its final part is completed from the germline J gene. V is TRBV18 and J is TRBJ1-2; 11 nucleotides agree with TRBD1. V shed 4 bases, J shed 4 bases, and the junction held 2 bases outside the gene matches. The CDR3 length is 14 residues. The germline V gene encodes CDR1 KGHSH and CDR2 LQKENI. This chain's CDR3 is CASSRTGGGYGYTF. CDR3 bases read: TGTGCCAGCTCACGGACAGGGGGCGGCTATGGC. The variable domain in full, with the rest retrieved from reference TRBV18 and TRBJ1-2, is NAGVMQNPRHLVRRRGQEARLRCSPMKGHSHVYWYRQLPEEGLKFMVYLQKENIIDESGMPKERFSAEFPKEGPSILRIQQVVRGDSAAYFCASSRTGGGYGYTFGSGTRLTVV.

The CDR3 protein is CASAGTNTDTQYF. The part of the CDR3 DNA that was read is TGCGCCAGCGCCGGGACTAACACAGATACC. The chain recombines TRBV5-1 with TRBJ2-5, with TRBD2 matching over 7 bases. The read finishes 3 residues shy of the CDR3 end, and the germline J gene is used to complete it. The CDR3 runs to 13 residues. Germline V CDR1 and CDR2: SGHRS, YFSETQ.

CDR3 DNA, as far as it was read: TGCAGTGCTAGAGCTAGCGGTACCGGGGAG. Amino acids: CSARASGTGE. The CDR3 reads in full as CSARASGTGELFF. J is TRBJ2-2 and V is TRBV20-1; 7 bases fit TRBD2. The sequence runs out 3 residues before the end of the CDR3; the remainder is reconstructed from the germline J gene. V trimming: 1 base; J trimming: 5 bases; junction bases outside the gene matches: 1. Germline CDR1 is DFQATT and CDR2 is SNEGSKA (reference sequence). The length of the CDR3 is 13 residues.

Incomplete CDR3 DNA: TGTGCCAGCAGCTTAACGAGCGACAGGGGGAGGACCGGGGAG. It codes for CASSLTSDRGRTGE. The whole CDR3 protein is CASSLTSDRGRTGELFF. The gene calls are TRBV7-3 and TRBJ2-2; 9 bases agree with TRBD1. The DNA ends 3 residues before the CDR3 does, and the rest of the CDR3 is filled in from the germline J gene. V trimming: 0 bases; J trimming: 5 bases; junction bases outside the gene matches: 7. This CDR3 comprises 17 residues. Germline V gives CDR1 SGHTA, CDR2 FQGTGA.

Concerning this clone: The missing CDR3 end, 3 residues past where the read stops, is filled in from the germline J gene. This sequence joins TRBV6-2 or TRBV6-3 and TRBJ2-3; 10 nucleotides agree with TRBD2. CDR1 and CDR2 (germline): MNHEY, SVGEGT. The CDR3 is made up of 17 amino acids. The sequenced part of the CDR3 DNA is TGTGCCAGCAGTTACCTCCTAGCGGGGGAGTTCCAAGAGACG. It codes for CASSYLLAGEFQET. The complete CDR3 protein is CASSYLLAGEFQETQYF.

The CDR3 loop reads CSARITFTDRGLSETQYF. The covered CDR3 bases are TGCAGTGCTAGAATTACGTTCACGGACAGGGGATTGTCAGAGACC. The rearrangement joins TRBV20-1 to TRBJ2-5, with 9 bases that match TRBD1. The read stops 3 residues short of the end of the CDR3; the missing end is completed from the germline J gene. In germline, CDR1 is DFQATT, CDR2 SNEGSKA (reference sequence). V lost 2 bases, J lost 4 bases, and 17 bases stayed unmatched. This CDR3 is built from 18 residues.

A note on this clone: Read sequence stops 3 residues before the CDR3 end, and the germline J gene provides the missing end. This sequence joins TRBV7-6 and TRBJ2-2; a possible D gene is TRBD1 (5 bases). The CDR3 is 18 residues long. CDR1 is SGHVS and CDR2 is FNYEAQ in the germline V gene. CDR3 bases read: TGTGCCAGCAGGAAGAGCAGGACAATGCTTGGAACTAATGAAAAG. Translating gives CASRKSRTMLGTNEK. The full CDR3 sequence reads CASRKSRTMLGTNEKLFF.